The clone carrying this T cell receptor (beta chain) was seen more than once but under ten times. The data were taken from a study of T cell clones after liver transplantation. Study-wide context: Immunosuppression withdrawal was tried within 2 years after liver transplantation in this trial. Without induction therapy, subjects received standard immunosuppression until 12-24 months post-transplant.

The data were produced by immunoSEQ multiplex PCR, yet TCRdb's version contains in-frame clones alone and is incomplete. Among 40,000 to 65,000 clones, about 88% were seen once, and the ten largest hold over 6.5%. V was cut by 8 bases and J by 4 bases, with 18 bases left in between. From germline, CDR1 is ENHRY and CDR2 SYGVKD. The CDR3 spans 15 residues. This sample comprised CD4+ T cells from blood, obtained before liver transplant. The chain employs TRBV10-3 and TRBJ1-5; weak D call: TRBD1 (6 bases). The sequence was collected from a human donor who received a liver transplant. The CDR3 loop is CAIDRNRGGNQPQHF. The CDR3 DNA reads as TGTGCCATCGATAGGAATAGGGGGGGTAATCAGCCCCAGCATTTT.